This is a list of T cell receptor beta chains from one sample in a study of blood T cell repertoires in COVID-19. Assay: immunoSEQ multiplex PCR; the TCRdb copy retains only in-frame clones and omits some. The data show approximately 150,000 clones, about nine tenths seen once. The source material was peripheral blood. These receptors all come from a woman in her forties or fifties with acute or convalescent COVID-19. The conserved cysteine and the conserved F or W are not part of the CDR3 here.

J: TRBJ2-5; V: TRBV20-1; CDR3: SASLQASQETQY
J: TRBJ2-3; V: TRBV7-8; CDR3: ASSLVGGSTDTQY
J: TRBJ2-1; V: TRBV4-1; CDR3: ASSVGGNEQF
J: TRBJ2-1; V: TRBV6-6; CDR3: ASSRSGTGGVGEQF
J: TRBJ2-2; V: TRBV13; CDR3: ASSGGRTGELF
J: TRBJ2-4; V: TRBV6-5; CDR3: ASSTRQGAKNIQY
J: TRBJ2-5; V: TRBV7-2; CDR3: ASSLASLASGTQY
J: TRBJ2-3; V: TRBV5-1; CDR3: ASSPWTITDTQY
J: TRBJ1-1; V: TRBV6-2/TRBV6-3; CDR3: ASSYGSIRGTEAF
J: TRBJ2-7; V: TRBV7-2; CDR3: ASSLVGTGGYEQY
J: TRBJ1-1; V: TRBV5-1; CDR3: ASSRTGGGYTEAF
J: TRBJ2-7; V: TRBV5-4; CDR3: ASSLEGAPSYEQY
J: TRBJ1-2; V: TRBV9; CDR3: ASSVGRENYGYT
J: TRBJ2-5; V: TRBV5-1; CDR3: ASSLAGGQKTQY
J: TRBJ2-3; V: TRBV9; CDR3: ASSVSGGAVADTQY
J: TRBJ1-6; V: TRBV7-9; CDR3: ASNDARNSPLH
J: TRBJ2-7; V: TRBV5-1; CDR3: ASSLAMGQGRYEQY
J: TRBJ2-7; V: TRBV5-4; CDR3: ASMLDRLAYEQY
J: TRBJ1-1; V: TRBV5-1; CDR3: ASSLGQMNTEAF
J: TRBJ2-3; V: TRBV30; CDR3: AWSGSSGSTDTQY
J: TRBJ1-1; V: TRBV18; CDR3: ASSLRAETGRPIEAF
J: TRBJ1-1; V: TRBV5-8; CDR3: ASSSTGVAMNTEAF
J: TRBJ2-3; V: TRBV6-2/TRBV6-3; CDR3: ASSYPGGSSTDTQY
J: TRBJ2-2; V: TRBV11-2; CDR3: ASSLRMDSITGELF
J: TRBJ1-1; V: TRBV6-5; CDR3: ASTPRDYTEAF
J: TRBJ1-3; V: TRBV4-3; CDR3: ASSHDRELNTIY
J: TRBJ2-3; V: TRBV11-2; CDR3: ASSLVAAGASTDTQY
J: TRBJ2-7; V: TRBV7-8; CDR3: ASSLAGTRSQY
J: TRBJ1-6; V: TRBV5-1; CDR3: ASSPDRVRSPLH
J: TRBJ1-2; V: TRBV4-2; CDR3: ASSRDKLNYGYT
J: TRBJ1-1; V: TRBV5-5; CDR3: ASSLDFFQDTEAF
J: TRBJ1-2; V: TRBV11-2; CDR3: ASSSGQGLFNYGYT
J: TRBJ1-1; V: TRBV2; CDR3: ASGWSVNTEAF
J: TRBJ1-2; V: TRBV12-3/TRBV12-4; CDR3: ASRPGANYGYT
J: TRBJ1-5; V: TRBV10-3; CDR3: AISPDRSSNQPQH
J: TRBJ1-2; V: TRBV4-3; CDR3: ASSQEQGSTGYT
J: TRBJ2-7; V: TRBV10-3; CDR3: ATSLRDRGSYEQY
J: TRBJ1-1; V: TRBV11-3; CDR3: ASSATGFEAF
J: TRBJ1-3; V: TRBV5-1; CDR3: ASSLQGSAGNTIY
J: TRBJ2-7; V: TRBV6-5; CDR3: AGWGGTGTYEQY
J: TRBJ2-1; V: TRBV27; CDR3: ASSLWPSGDDEQF
J: TRBJ2-2; V: TRBV18; CDR3: ASSWRSRNTGELF
J: TRBJ1-2; V: TRBV7-6; CDR3: ASSRGLTYGYT
J: TRBJ2-1; V: TRBV7-2; CDR3: ASSEKAGGPGEQF